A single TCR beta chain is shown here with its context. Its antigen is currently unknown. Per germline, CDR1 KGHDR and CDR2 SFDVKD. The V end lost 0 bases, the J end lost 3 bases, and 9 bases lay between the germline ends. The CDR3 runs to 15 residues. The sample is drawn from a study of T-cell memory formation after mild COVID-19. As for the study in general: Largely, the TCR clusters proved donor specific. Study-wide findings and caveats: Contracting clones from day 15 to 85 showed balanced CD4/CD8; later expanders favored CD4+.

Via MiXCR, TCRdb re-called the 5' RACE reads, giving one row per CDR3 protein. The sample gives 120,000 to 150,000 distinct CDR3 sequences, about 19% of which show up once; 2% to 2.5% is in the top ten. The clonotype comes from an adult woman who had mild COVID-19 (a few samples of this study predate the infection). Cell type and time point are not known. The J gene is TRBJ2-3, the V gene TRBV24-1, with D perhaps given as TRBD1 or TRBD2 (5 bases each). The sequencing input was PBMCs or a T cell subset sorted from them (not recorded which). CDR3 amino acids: CATSDLTGRTDTQYF. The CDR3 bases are TGTGCCACCAGTGATTTGACGGGGCGGACAGATACGCAGTATTTT.